This T cell receptor (beta chain) was retrieved from a study of shared clonotypes between healthy human individuals. The CDR3 runs 17 residues. Germline CDR1 and CDR2: GTSNPN and SVGIG (reference sequence). The germline V and J ends were trimmed by 1 base and 5 bases, with 21 bases remaining between them. Only CD45RO-negative cells positively selected for CCR7 counted as naive CD8 cells, so terminally differentiated effector memory CD45RA+ cells were excluded. The repertoire was sequenced with immunoSEQ multiplex PCR; TCRdb's copy has only in-frame clones and lacks some. The table lists about 590,000 clones, about 95% of them singletons.

This chain links TRBV30 with TRBJ1-5, with TRBD1 as a possible D gene (5 bases). The specimen sequenced was naive CD8+ T cells sorted from blood. This sequence originates from a woman in her twenties or thirties in good health. The CDR3: CAWSAGAGTLADQPQHF. CDR3 DNA sequence: TGTGCCTGGAGTGCAGGAGCGGGGACCCTGGCGGATCAGCCCCAGCATTTT.